This record covers a single T cell receptor beta chain. Its antigen is unidentified. Use of 60 Vbeta and 13 Jbeta primers characterized the PCR. As originally analysed: In a later analysis, the count reached approximately 80 million unique TCR beta chains, with 9 million to 11 million shared. The repertoire was sequenced with immunoSEQ multiplex PCR; TCRdb's copy has only in-frame clones and lacks some. Clone size and V and J calls were adopted from that table, with D and trimming inferred from the DNA. The table shows 150,000 or so clones, with about 74% occurring only once. Deletions cut 10 bases from V and 1 base from J, with 11 bases between. The CDR3 covers 13 residues. Germline values: CDR1 SEHNR, CDR2 FQNEAQ (reference sequence). This entry comes from a study of cytomegalovirus exposure and HLA in healthy donors. Study-wide results and caveats: In a later analysis, HLA-associated beta chains showed higher expansion and lower generation probabilities than comparable chains.

The source of this sequence is a man in his forties in good health and CMV-seropositive. Sequencing was done on a sample of PBMCs. The chain recombines TRBV7-9 with TRBJ2-1; D gene unclear. The CDR3 protein is CAILVDSYNEQFF. CDR3 DNA sequence: TGTGCCATCCTAGTTGATTCCTACAATGAGCAGTTCTTC.